The sequence of this T cell receptor (beta chain) was determined in a study of blood T cell repertoires in COVID-19. Overall study: Collection of acute and convalescent COVID-19 samples took place in the United States, Italy and Spain. Sample material is recorded as cDNA or gDNA derived from T cells, B-cell-depleted T cells, or PBMCs.

The CDR3 contains 16 residues. From germline, CDR1 is MNHEY and CDR2 SMNVEV (reference sequence). V was pared by 5 bases and J by 7 bases, with 11 bases of the junction left unmatched. Source study methods: Estimation of nucleated cell counts was performed using reference gene primer amplification. Here immunoSEQ multiplex PCR was the method, and the copy in TCRdb shows in-frame clones only, minus some. That table furnishes V, J and clone size, whereas the DNA furnished D and trimming. The profile covers around 47,000 clones, with around 85% appearing a single time and 26% taken by the ten largest. Seattle participants joined during active infection and were tracked over time.

This chain links TRBV27 with TRBJ1-6; 7 bases align to TRBD1. The origin of this receptor is a woman of 80 years or more with COVID-19, enrolled during active disease. Source material: peripheral blood. The CDR3 region has the DNA TGTGCCAGCAGTGGCTGGGGGACAGCTAGAAATTCACCCCTCCACTTT. Translated, it gives CASSGWGTARNSPLHF.